The 13 T cell receptor beta chains below come from one sample, sequenced in a study of T cell responses to AZD1222 COVID-19 vaccine. Sequencing was performed with immunoSEQ multiplex PCR; in TCRdb, only in-frame clones are kept and a portion is missing. In the table there are about 140,000 clones, less than 95% of which are singletons. This material consisted of peripheral blood, taken 28 days after the second AZD1222 dose. Source of these receptors: an adult who received the AZD1222 COVID-19 vaccine.

The CDR3 reads CASSQVTPGQFYGYTF. CDR3 nucleotides: TGTGCCAGCAGCCAAGTAACCCCGGGACAGTTTTATGGCTACACCTTC. This chain uses TRBV4-2 with TRBJ1-2, with TRBD1 matching over 7 bases. The V segment lost 1 base and the J segment 5 bases; nucleotides outside the gene matches: 10. The length of the CDR3 is 16 residues. Germline loops: CDR1 LGHNA, CDR2 YNFKEQ.

The rearrangement joins TRBV29-1 to TRBJ2-7; D not resolved. V was clipped by 5 bases and J by 6 bases, with 11 bases between them. Germline V gives CDR1 SQVTM, CDR2 ANQGSEA. This CDR3 has 11 amino acids. The CDR3 DNA sequence: TGCAGCGTTACCCTTGATCGCGAGCAGTACTTC. Protein: CSVTLDREQYF.

The chain employs TRBV6-5 and TRBJ2-5; 10 bases agree with TRBD2. This CDR3 is built from 14 residues. J lost 4 bases, V lost 7 bases, and 6 bases had no gene match. The germline V gene encodes CDR1 MNHEY and CDR2 SVGAGI. For the CDR3, the DNA is TGTGCCAGCACCCCGCTAGCGGGGGCAGAGACCCAGTACTTC. Residues: CASTPLAGAETQYF.

The chain uses TRBV25-1 and TRBJ2-7; D perhaps matches TRBD2 (5 bases). V dropped 0 bases and J dropped 1 base, with 13 bases sitting between them. CDR1 is MGHDK, CDR2 SYGVNS, per germline. CDR3 length: 16 amino acids. CDR3 amino acids: CASSEYKGALSYEQYF. The CDR3 DNA reads as TGTGCCAGCAGTGAATATAAGGGAGCGTTATCCTACGAGCAGTACTTC.

The V call is TRBV5-1, the J call TRBJ2-1, with 8 positions matching TRBD2. The J segment lost 4 bases and the V segment lost 0 bases, leaving 3 bases of the junction unmatched. The CDR3 runs to 15 residues. Germline assignment: CDR1 SGHRS and CDR2 YFSETQ. In nucleotides, the CDR3 is TGCGCCAGCAGCTTGGCCAGCGGGAGTTACAATGAGCAGTTCTTC. Encoded protein: CASSLASGSYNEQFF.

The chain recombines TRBV30 with TRBJ2-3; D gene ambiguous. The CDR3 length is 16 residues. V was trimmed by 0 bases and J by 5 bases, leaving 18 bases between them. Per germline, CDR1 GTSNPN and CDR2 SVGIG (reference sequence). In DNA form, the CDR3 reads TGTGCCTGGAGTGTTAGGACCAATTCGATAGGAGATACGCAGTATTTT. Amino acid sequence: CAWSVRTNSIGDTQYF.

The chain joins TRBV10-2 to TRBJ2-5, with 8 bases fitting TRBD2. Trimming cost V 6 bases and J 4 bases; bases outside gene matches: 7. From germline, CDR1 is WSHSY and CDR2 SAAADI. CDR3 size: 14 residues. The CDR3 nucleotides are TGCGCCAGCAGCCGAGCGGGGGAGGGAGAGACCCAGTACTTC. Its protein is CASSRAGEGETQYF.

The chain is built from TRBV6-5 and TRBJ1-2, with TRBD1 as a possible D gene (5 bases). Germline assignment: CDR1 MNHEY and CDR2 SVGAGI. This CDR3 has 13 residues. The germline V and J ends were trimmed by 2 bases and 7 bases, with 11 bases remaining between them. The CDR3: CASSYGAESGYTF. The CDR3 nucleotides read TGTGCCAGCAGTTACGGGGCGGAGAGTGGCTACACCTTC.

The J gene is TRBJ2-3, the V gene TRBV6-6, with 8 bases identical to TRBD1. CDR1 and CDR2 from the germline V gene are MNHNY and SVGAGI (reference sequence). This CDR3 contains 16 residues. The V and J ends lost 7 bases and 0 bases, in that order; junction bases with no gene match: 9. The CDR3 here is CASNFQGAWSTDTQYF. The CDR3 bases are TGTGCCAGCAATTTCCAGGGGGCTTGGAGCACAGATACGCAGTATTTT.

The chain recombines TRBV6-4 with TRBJ2-1; D might be TRBD2 (6 bases). The CDR3 consists of 12 residues. V lost 0 bases and J 13 bases, leaving 10 bases between the germline ends. Germline values: CDR1 MRHNA, CDR2 SNTAGT. CDR3 bases: TGTGCCAGCAGTGACTCGACTAGTCAACAGTTCTTC. It translates to CASSDSTSQQFF.

This chain uses TRBV6-5 with TRBJ1-6, with D maybe TRBD1 (5 bases). CDR1 and CDR2 from the germline V gene are MNHEY and SVGAGI. Trimming pared 5 bases from V and 7 bases from J, leaving 9 bases between. The CDR3 is 13 amino acids. The CDR3 sequence is CASSRDYNSPLHF. The CDR3, as DNA: TGTGCCAGCAGTCGGGACTACAATTCACCCCTCCACTTT.

The J gene is TRBJ1-4, the V gene TRBV28; 7 bases line up with TRBD1. CDR1 is MDHEN, CDR2 SYDVKM, per germline. This CDR3 has 15 amino acids. Trimming took 4 bases from V and 8 from J; bases not matched to a gene: 10. The CDR3 sequence is CASSSLTGPDEKLFF. The CDR3 DNA sequence: TGTGCCAGCAGTTCTTTGACAGGGCCGGACGAAAAACTGTTTTTT.

The chain is built from TRBV28 and TRBJ2-5; D unclear. CDR3 size: 13 residues. The ends were cut back, 6 bases at V and 7 bases at J, with 15 bases in the middle. Germline assignment: CDR1 MDHEN and CDR2 SYDVKM. The CDR3 DNA sequence: TGTGCCAGCAGCGATTCTCAGAGGTGGACCCAGTACTTC. Translated: CASSDSQRWTQYF.